This TCR beta chain was sequenced for a study of cytomegalovirus exposure and HLA in healthy donors. Study observations and caveats: Using the classifier, cytomegalovirus status was reportedly diagnosed with high specificity and sensitivity. Data from an earlier analysis indicated that most TCR beta V segments were productive either about 90% or about 30% of the time. Association of a missense DCLRE1C variant with TCR beta V- and J-gene trimming was reported in a later analysis. Some segments of the V type, notably TRBV6-2 and TRBV6-3, were excluded as indistinguishable.

The germline V gene has CDR1 SGHVS and CDR2 FQNEAQ. V was pared by 3 bases and J by 4 bases, with 4 bases of the junction left unmatched. The CDR3 has 14 residues. PCR involved 60 Vbeta and 13 Jbeta primers. Assay used: immunoSEQ multiplex PCR; TCRdb lists only in-frame clones, some missing. The sample lists 100,000 to 120,000 clones; around 70% were seen once. On this clone itself: Its specificity is not known.

The chain carries TRBV7-8 and TRBJ2-5, with 8 nucleotides matching TRBD1. The receptor comes from a man in his thirties or forties in good health and CMV-seronegative. The sequenced sample consisted of PBMCs. The CDR3 region is CASSFGQGRETQYF. In nucleotides, the CDR3 is TGTGCCAGCAGCTTTGGACAGGGTCGAGAGACCCAGTACTTC.